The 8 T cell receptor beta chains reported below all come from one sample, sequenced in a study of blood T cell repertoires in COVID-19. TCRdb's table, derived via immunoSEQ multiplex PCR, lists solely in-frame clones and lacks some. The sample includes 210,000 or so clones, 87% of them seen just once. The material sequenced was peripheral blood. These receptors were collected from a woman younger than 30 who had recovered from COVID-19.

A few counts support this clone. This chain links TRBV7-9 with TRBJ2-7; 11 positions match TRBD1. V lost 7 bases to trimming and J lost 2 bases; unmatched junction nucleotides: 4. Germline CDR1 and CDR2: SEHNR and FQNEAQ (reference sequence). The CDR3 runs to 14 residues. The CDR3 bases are TGTGCCAGCATCTCGGACAGGGGGCCCTACGAGCAGTACTTC. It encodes CASISDRGPYEQYF.

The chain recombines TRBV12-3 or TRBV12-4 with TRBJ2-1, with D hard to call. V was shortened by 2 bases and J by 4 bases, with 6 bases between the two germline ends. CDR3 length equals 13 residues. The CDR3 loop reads CASSLRYYNEQFF. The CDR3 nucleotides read TGTGCCAGCAGTTTACGCTATTACAATGAGCAGTTCTTC.

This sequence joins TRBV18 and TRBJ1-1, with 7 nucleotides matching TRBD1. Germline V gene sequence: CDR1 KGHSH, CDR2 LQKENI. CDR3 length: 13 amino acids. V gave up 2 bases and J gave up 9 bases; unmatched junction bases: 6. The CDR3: CASSPGQALQAFF. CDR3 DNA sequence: TGTGCCAGCTCACCAGGACAGGCCTTGCAAGCTTTCTTT. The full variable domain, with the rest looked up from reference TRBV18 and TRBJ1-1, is NAGVMQNPRHLVRRRGQEARLRCSPMKGHSHVYWYRQLPEEGLKFMVYLQKENIIDESGMPKERFSAEFPKEGPSILRIQQVVRGDSAAYFCASSPGQALQAFFGQGTRLTVV.

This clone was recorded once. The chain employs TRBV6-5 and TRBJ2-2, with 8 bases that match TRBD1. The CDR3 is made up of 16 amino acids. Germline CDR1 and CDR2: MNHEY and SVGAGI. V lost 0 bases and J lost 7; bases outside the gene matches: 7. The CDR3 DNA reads TGTGCCAGCAGTTACTCCCCGGACAGGGTGAACGGGGAGCTGTTTTTT. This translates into CASSYSPDRVNGELFF.

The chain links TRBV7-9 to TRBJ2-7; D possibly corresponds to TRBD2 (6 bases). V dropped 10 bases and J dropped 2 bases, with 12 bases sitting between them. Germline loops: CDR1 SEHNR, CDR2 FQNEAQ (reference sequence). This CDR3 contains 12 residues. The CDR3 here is CATGGNTYEQYF. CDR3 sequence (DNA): TGTGCCACGGGCGGGAACACCTACGAGCAGTACTTC.

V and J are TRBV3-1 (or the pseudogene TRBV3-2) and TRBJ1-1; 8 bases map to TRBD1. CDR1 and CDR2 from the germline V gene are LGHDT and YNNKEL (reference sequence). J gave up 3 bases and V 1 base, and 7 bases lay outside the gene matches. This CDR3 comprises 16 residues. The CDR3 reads CASSQGRGRTYTEAFF. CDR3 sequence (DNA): TGTGCCAGCAGCCAAGGCAGGGGGCGGACCTACACTGAAGCTTTCTTT.

The CDR3 DNA sequence: TGTGCCAGTAGTTACACTAGCGGGAGGGCCGTAAAGCAGTTCTTC. It encodes CASSYTSGRAVKQFF. This sequence joins TRBV19 and TRBJ2-1, with 13 positions matching TRBD2. CDR1 LNHDA and CDR2 SQIVND come from the germline V gene (reference sequence). After removal of 5 bases from V and 11 bases from J, the junction contained 9 bases not matched to a gene. CDR3 length: 15 residues.

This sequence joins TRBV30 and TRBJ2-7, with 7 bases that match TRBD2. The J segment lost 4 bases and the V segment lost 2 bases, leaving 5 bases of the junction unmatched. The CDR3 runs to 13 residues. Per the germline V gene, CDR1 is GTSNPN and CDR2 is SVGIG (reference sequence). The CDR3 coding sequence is TGTGCCTGGAGTTCGGGACTAACATACGAGCAGTACTTC. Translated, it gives CAWSSGLTYEQYF.